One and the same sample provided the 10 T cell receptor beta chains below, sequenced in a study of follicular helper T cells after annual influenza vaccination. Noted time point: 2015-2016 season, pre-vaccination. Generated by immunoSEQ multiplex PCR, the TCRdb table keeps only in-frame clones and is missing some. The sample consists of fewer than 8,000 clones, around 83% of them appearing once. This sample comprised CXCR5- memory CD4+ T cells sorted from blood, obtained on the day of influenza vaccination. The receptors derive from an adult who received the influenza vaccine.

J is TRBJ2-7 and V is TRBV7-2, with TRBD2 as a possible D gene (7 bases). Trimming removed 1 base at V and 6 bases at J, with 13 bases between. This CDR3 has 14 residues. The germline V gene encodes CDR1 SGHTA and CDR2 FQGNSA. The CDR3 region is CASSLGGGLREQYF. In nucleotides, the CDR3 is TGTGCCAGCAGCTTAGGGGGGGGGCTTCGCGAGCAGTACTTC.

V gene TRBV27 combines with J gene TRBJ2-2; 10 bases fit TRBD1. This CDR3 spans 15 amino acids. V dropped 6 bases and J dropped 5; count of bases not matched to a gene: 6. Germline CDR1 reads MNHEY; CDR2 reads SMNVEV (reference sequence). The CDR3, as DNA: TGTGCCAGCAGGATCGACAGGGGGCGGACCGGGGAGCTGTTTTTT. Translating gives CASRIDRGRTGELFF.

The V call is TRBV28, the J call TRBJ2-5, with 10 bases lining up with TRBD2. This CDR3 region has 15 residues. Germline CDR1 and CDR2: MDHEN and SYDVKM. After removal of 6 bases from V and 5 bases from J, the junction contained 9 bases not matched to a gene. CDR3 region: CASSPGLAARETQYF. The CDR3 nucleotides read TGTGCCAGCAGCCCAGGACTAGCGGCGCGGGAGACCCAGTACTTC.

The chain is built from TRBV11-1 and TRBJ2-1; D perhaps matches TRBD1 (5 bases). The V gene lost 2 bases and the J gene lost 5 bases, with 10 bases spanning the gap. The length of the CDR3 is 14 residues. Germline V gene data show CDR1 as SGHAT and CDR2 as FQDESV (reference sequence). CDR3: CASSLQQENNEQFF. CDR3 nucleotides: TGTGCCAGCAGCTTACAACAGGAAAACAATGAGCAGTTCTTC.

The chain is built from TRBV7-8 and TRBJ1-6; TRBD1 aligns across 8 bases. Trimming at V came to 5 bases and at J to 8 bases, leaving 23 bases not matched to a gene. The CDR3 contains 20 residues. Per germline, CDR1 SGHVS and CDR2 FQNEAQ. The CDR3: CASSKASRASDRGRDSPLHF. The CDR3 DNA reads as TGTGCCAGCAGCAAAGCGAGTCGGGCGTCTGACAGGGGACGGGATTCACCCCTCCACTTT.

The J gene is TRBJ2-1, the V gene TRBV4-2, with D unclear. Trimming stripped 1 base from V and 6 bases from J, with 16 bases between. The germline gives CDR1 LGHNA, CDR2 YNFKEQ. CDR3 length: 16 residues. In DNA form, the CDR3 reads TGTGCCAGCAGCCAAGTCCGTGCTCGATCTTCCAATGAGCAGTTCTTC. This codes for CASSQVRARSSNEQFF.

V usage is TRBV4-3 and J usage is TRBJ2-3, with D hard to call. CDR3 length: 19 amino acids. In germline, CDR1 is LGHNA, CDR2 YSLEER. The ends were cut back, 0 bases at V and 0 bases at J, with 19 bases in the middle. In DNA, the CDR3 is TGCGCCAGCAGCCAAGAGTCCAACCCGTGGTCCTCTAGCACAGATACGCAGTATTTT. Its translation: CASSQESNPWSSSTDTQYF.

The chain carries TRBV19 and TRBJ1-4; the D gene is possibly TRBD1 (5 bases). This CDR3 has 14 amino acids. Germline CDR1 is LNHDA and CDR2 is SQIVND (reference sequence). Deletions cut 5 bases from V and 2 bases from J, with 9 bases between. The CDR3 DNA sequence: TGTGCCAGTAGTTCTGGGACCACTAATGAAAAACTGTTTTTT. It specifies CASSSGTTNEKLFF.

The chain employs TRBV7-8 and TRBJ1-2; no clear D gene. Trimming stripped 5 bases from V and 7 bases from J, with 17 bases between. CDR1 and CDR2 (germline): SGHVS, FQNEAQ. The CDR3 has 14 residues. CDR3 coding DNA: TGTGCCAGCAGCCCTAATGAGGGCGCGGGTGGCTACACCTTC. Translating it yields CASSPNEGAGGYTF.

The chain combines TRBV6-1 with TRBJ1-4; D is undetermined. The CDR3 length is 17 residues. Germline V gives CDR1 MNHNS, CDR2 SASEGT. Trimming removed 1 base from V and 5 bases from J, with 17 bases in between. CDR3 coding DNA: TGTGCCAGCAGTGAAGAAGGGTTCGGGGATATAAATGAAAAACTGTTTTTT. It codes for CASSEEGFGDINEKLFF.